This entry lists 22 T cell receptor beta chains sequenced from one sample in a study of shared T cell receptors in the human thymus. Method: immunoSEQ multiplex PCR; TCRdb's copy keeps in-frame clones and lacks some. The table lists roughly 660,000 clones, 85% to 90% of them singletons. These same data were also listed under a study on human thymus T cells.

Source material: thymocytes. These receptors originate from a boy under two years old with a congenital heart defect.

The chain has TRBV7-2 and TRBJ2-7, with TRBD1 identical over 7 bases. Germline CDR1 SGHTA, CDR2 FQGNSA. V was pared by 1 base and J by 3 bases, with 9 bases of the junction left unmatched. The length of the CDR3 is 16 residues. CDR3 amino acids: CASSLGSGTVIYEQYF. In nucleotides, the CDR3 is TGTGCCAGCAGCTTAGGGTCCGGGACAGTTATCTACGAGCAGTACTTC.

This clone has a single count. The chain carries TRBV6-5 and TRBJ1-6; perhaps TRBD1 as D (5 bases). V was shortened by 0 bases and J by 7 bases, with 10 bases between the two germline ends. Germline lookup yields CDR1 MNHEY and CDR2 SVGAGI. This CDR3 comprises 15 residues. CDR3 in DNA: TGTGCCAGCAGTTACTCGAGGGACTCGAATTCACCCCTCCACTTT. Translation gives CASSYSRDSNSPLHF.

This chain connects TRBV6-5 to TRBJ2-7; 14 bases map to TRBD2. The CDR3 consists of 15 residues. The J segment lost 7 bases and the V segment lost 2 bases, leaving 4 bases of the junction unmatched. Germline V gives CDR1 MNHEY, CDR2 SVGAGI. The CDR3 loop reads CASSYRLAGGGEQYF. CDR3 DNA sequence: TGTGCCAGCAGTTACCGACTAGCGGGAGGGGGGGAGCAGTACTTC.

This chain uses TRBV5-4 with TRBJ2-5; D not resolved. The CDR3 is 13 amino acids. V lost 1 base and J 1 base, leaving 5 bases between the germline ends. CDR1 is SGHNT and CDR2 is YYREEE in the germline V gene (reference sequence). The CDR3 DNA reads TGTGCCAGCAGCTTGCCTACCCAAGAGACCCAGTACTTC. Its translation: CASSLPTQETQYF. The full variable domain, rest sourced from reference TRBV5-4 and TRBJ2-5, is ETGVTQSPTHLIKTRGQQVTLRCSSQSGHNTVSWYQQALGQGPQFIFQYYREEENGRGNFPPRFSGLQFPNYSSELNVNALELDDSALYLCASSLPTQETQYFGPGTRLLVL.

This chain joins TRBV27 and TRBJ2-3; 11 bases line up with TRBD2. V lost 5 bases, J lost 2 bases, and 12 bases stayed unmatched. Germline values: CDR1 MNHEY, CDR2 SMNVEV (reference sequence). The CDR3 spans 18 residues. The CDR3, as DNA: TGTGCCAGCAGTCGCCCTAGCGGGAGGACCGGGTCCACAGATACGCAGTATTTT. It codes for CASSRPSGRTGSTDTQYF.

The J gene is TRBJ2-2, the V gene TRBV6-6; no clear D gene. With 10 bases removed from V and 7 bases from J, the gap between germline ends came to 16 bases. This CDR3 comprises 13 residues. Germline V CDR1 and CDR2: MNHNY, SVGAGI (reference sequence). The CDR3 DNA follows: TGTGCCATCCGCGTGGGCCTGGGCGGGGAGCTGTTTTTT. Residues: CAIRVGLGGELFF.

The rearrangement uses TRBV7-2 and TRBJ2-1, with 10 bases identical to TRBD2. The V and J ends lost 5 bases and 2 bases, in that order; junction bases with no gene match: 3. This CDR3 comprises 15 residues. Germline V CDR1 and CDR2: SGHTA, FQGNSA. CDR3 in amino acids: CASSPGTSAYNEQFF. DNA of the CDR3: TGTGCCAGCAGCCCCGGGACTAGCGCCTACAATGAGCAGTTCTTC.

The gene calls are TRBV10-3 and TRBJ1-2, with D possibly matching TRBD1 (5 bases). From germline, CDR1 is ENHRY and CDR2 SYGVKD. CDR3 length: 14 amino acids. Trimming left V 6 bases short and J 0 bases short, with 11 bases between. The CDR3 is CAIRAGGSNYGYTF. Here the CDR3 DNA reads TGTGCCATCAGGGCCGGGGGTTCTAACTATGGCTACACCTTC.

The chain is built from TRBV2 and TRBJ1-2, with 9 bases aligning to TRBD1. V lost 7 bases, J lost 3 bases, and 15 bases stayed unmatched. The CDR3 extends over 17 amino acids. Germline CDR1 is SNHLY and CDR2 is FYNNEI. Written as DNA, the CDR3 is TGTGCCAGCATGGACCAGACAGGGGGAGGAATTGACTATGGCTACACCTTC. Protein: CASMDQTGGGIDYGYTF.

This sequence joins TRBV28 and TRBJ2-3; 14 bases agree with TRBD2. From germline, CDR1 is MDHEN and CDR2 SYDVKM. The trim removed 5 bases at V and 1 base at J, leaving 8 bases unmatched. This CDR3 spans 18 amino acids. Here the CDR3 DNA reads TGTGCCAGCAGTGGGGGGACTAGCGGGAGAGGGGGCACAGATACGCAGTATTTT. Translated, it gives CASSGGTSGRGGTDTQYF.

The chain joins TRBV21-1 to TRBJ2-4; the table's D call TRBD2 went unverified against the DNA. TRBV21-1 corresponds to a pseudogene. This CDR3 has 14 amino acids. The CDR3 here is CARKNRESKNIQYF. Here the CDR3 DNA reads TGTGCCAGGAAGAATAGGGAGTCCAAAAACATTCAGTACTTC.

The chain carries TRBV6-5 and TRBJ1-2; 8 positions match TRBD1. CDR1 MNHEY and CDR2 SVGAGI come from the germline V gene. J lost 5 bases, V lost 11 bases, and 10 bases had no gene match. The CDR3 extends over 13 amino acids. The CDR3 sequence is CAGRGTGGYGYTF. CDR3 nucleotide sequence: TGTGCCGGTCGGGGCACAGGGGGATATGGCTACACCTTC.

In DNA, the CDR3 is TGTGCCAGCAGCCAGAACAGTATTGGGAATCAGCCCCAGCATTTT. As protein: CASSQNSIGNQPQHF. The chain joins TRBV27 to TRBJ1-5; no reliable D call. CDR3 length equals 15 residues. Looked up from germline, CDR1 is MNHEY and CDR2 is SMNVEV (reference sequence). V lost 6 bases and J lost 4, with 16 bases in between.

This chain uses TRBV23-1 with TRBJ2-7; 9 positions agree with TRBD1. TRBV23-1 is placed among ORFs of uncertain function. This CDR3 has 17 residues. V was pared by 6 bases and J by 3 bases, with 15 bases of the junction left unmatched. DNA for the CDR3: TGCGCCAGCAGAGGGGGACAGGGTTCTCCCCCCTACTACGAGCAGTACTTC. Its translation is CASRGGQGSPPYYEQYF.

The chain employs TRBV9 and TRBJ1-3, with D tentatively TRBD1 (6 bases). Per the germline V gene, CDR1 is SGDLS and CDR2 is YYNGEE. This CDR3 has 15 amino acids. The V end lost 0 bases, the J end lost 4 bases, and 11 bases lay between the germline ends. CDR3 nucleotides: TGTGCCAGCAGCGTAGAACAGGGTAGGGGAAACACCATATATTTT. Translating it yields CASSVEQGRGNTIYF.

The rearrangement uses TRBV7-9 and TRBJ1-2; perhaps TRBD1 as D (6 bases). CDR1 is SEHNR and CDR2 is FQNEAQ in the germline V gene (reference sequence). The CDR3 runs to 14 residues. The germline V and J ends were trimmed by 4 bases and 0 bases, with 9 bases remaining between them. The CDR3 nucleotides read TGTGCCAGCAGCTCAGGGGTTCCTAACTATGGCTACACCTTC. Its translation: CASSSGVPNYGYTF.

The chain employs TRBV4-3 and TRBJ2-1, with 10 bases that match TRBD2. CDR3 length: 20 amino acids. V lost 1 base, J lost 2 bases, and 14 bases stayed unmatched. CDR1 and CDR2 from the germline V gene are LGHNA and YSLEER. This CDR3 reads CASSQAPKEREGFAYNEQFF. DNA of the CDR3: TGCGCCAGCAGCCAAGCCCCCAAGGAGCGGGAGGGGTTTGCCTACAATGAGCAGTTCTTC.

J is TRBJ1-4 and V is TRBV30; no clear D. The CDR3 length is 13 residues. Germline lookup yields CDR1 GTSNPN and CDR2 SVGIG (reference sequence). The germline V and J ends were trimmed by 3 bases and 8 bases, with 13 bases remaining between them. The CDR3 nucleotides read TGTGCCTGGAGCAGACTGCTGAGGGAAAAACTGTTTTTT. Translation gives CAWSRLLREKLFF.

This chain connects TRBV14 to TRBJ2-7; 11 positions match TRBD1. CDR1 is SGHDN, CDR2 FVKESK, per germline. The V and J ends lost 4 bases and 2 bases, in that order; junction bases with no gene match: 4. The CDR3 is 15 residues long. CDR3 sequence reads: CASSPRDRGTYEQYF. CDR3 sequence (DNA): TGTGCCAGCAGCCCGCGGGACAGGGGGACCTACGAGCAGTACTTC.

CDR3 in amino acids: CASRRTLAVYYNEQFF. CDR3 nucleotide sequence: TGTGCCAGCAGGCGGACGTTAGCGGTATACTACAATGAGCAGTTCTTC. J is TRBJ2-1 and V is TRBV6-6; D perhaps matches TRBD2 (6 bases). Germline CDR1 reads MNHNY; CDR2 reads SVGAGI (reference sequence). The V gene lost 6 bases and the J gene lost 3 bases, with 18 bases spanning the gap. CDR3 size: 16 residues.

The rearrangement links TRBV27 to TRBJ1-5, with D hard to call. The V and J ends lost 10 bases and 2 bases respectively, with 9 bases between them. The V gene's germline CDR1 is MNHEY and CDR2 SMNVEV (reference sequence). The CDR3 is made up of 12 amino acids. The CDR3: CATGWGNQPQHF. The CDR3 coding sequence is TGTGCCACCGGGTGGGGCAATCAGCCCCAGCATTTT.

The chain uses TRBV7-9 and TRBJ1-2; 7 bases agree with TRBD1. From germline, CDR1 is SEHNR and CDR2 FQNEAQ (reference sequence). The CDR3 runs to 14 residues. Trimming took 5 bases from V and 4 from J; bases not matched to a gene: 7. In DNA, the CDR3 is TGTGCCAGCAGCCCACGGAGGGGGCTCTATGGCTACACCTTC. Its translation: CASSPRRGLYGYTF. The full variable domain, with the rest looked up from reference TRBV7-9 and TRBJ1-2, is DTGVSQNPRHKITKRGQNVTFRCDPISEHNRLYWYRQTLGQGPEFLTYFQNEAQLEKSRLLSDRFSAERPKGSFSTLEIQRTEQGDSAMYLCASSPRRGLYGYTFGSGTRLTVV.